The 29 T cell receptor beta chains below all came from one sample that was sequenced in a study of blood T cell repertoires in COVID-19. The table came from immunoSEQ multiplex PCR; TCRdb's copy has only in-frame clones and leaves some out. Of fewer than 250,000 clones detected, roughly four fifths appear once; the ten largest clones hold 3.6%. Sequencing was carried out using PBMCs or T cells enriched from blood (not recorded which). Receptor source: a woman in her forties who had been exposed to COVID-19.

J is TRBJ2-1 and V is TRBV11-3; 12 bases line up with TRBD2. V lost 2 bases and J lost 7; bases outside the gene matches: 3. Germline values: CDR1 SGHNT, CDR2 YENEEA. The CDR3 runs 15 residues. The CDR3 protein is CASSLLAGGGNEQFF. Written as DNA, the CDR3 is TGTGCCAGCAGCTTACTAGCGGGGGGGGGTAATGAGCAGTTCTTC.

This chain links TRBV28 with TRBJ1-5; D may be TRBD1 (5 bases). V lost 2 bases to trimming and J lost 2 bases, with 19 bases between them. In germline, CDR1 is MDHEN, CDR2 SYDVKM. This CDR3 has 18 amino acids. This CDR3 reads CASSLSVWQGYGNQPQHF. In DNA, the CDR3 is TGTGCCAGCAGTTTAAGCGTATGGCAGGGTTATGGCAATCAGCCCCAGCATTTT.

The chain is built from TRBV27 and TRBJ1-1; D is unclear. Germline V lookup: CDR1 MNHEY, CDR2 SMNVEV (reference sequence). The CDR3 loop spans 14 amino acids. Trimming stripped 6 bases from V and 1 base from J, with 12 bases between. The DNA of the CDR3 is TGTGCCAGCAGCCCTCTCCTCCGGAACACTGAAGCTTTCTTT. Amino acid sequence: CASSPLLRNTEAFF.

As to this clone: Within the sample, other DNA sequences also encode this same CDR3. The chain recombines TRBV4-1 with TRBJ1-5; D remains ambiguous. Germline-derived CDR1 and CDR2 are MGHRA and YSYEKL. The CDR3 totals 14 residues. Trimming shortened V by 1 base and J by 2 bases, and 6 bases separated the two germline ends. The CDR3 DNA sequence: TGCGCCAGCAGCCAAGTGGGAGGCAATCAGCCCCAGCATTTT. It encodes CASSQVGGNQPQHF.

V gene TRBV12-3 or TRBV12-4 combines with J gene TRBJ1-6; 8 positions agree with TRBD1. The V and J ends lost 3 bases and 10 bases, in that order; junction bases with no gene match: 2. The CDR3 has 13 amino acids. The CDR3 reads CASSLTGVSPLHF. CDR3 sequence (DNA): TGTGCCAGCAGTTTGACAGGGGTCTCACCCCTCCACTTT.

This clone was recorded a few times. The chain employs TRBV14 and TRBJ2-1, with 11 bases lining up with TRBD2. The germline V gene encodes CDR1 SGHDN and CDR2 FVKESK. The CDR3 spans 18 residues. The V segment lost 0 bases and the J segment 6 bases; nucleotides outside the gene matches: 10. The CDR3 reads CASSQDLWASGGTNEQFF. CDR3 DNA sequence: TGTGCCAGCAGCCAAGATCTCTGGGCTAGCGGGGGGACCAATGAGCAGTTCTTC.

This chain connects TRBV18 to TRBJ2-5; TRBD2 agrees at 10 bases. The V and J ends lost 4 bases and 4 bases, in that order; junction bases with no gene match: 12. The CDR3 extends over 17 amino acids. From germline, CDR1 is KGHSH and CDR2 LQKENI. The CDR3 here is CASSRLPSGGSGETQYF. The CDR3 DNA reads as TGTGCCAGCTCACGGTTACCTAGCGGGGGCTCTGGAGAGACCCAGTACTTC.

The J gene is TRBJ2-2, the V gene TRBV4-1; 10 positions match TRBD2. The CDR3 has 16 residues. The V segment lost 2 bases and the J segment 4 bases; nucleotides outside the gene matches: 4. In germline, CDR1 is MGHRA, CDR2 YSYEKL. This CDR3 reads CASSQSTSGATGELFF. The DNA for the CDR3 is TGCGCCAGCAGCCAATCAACTAGCGGGGCCACCGGGGAGCTGTTTTTT.

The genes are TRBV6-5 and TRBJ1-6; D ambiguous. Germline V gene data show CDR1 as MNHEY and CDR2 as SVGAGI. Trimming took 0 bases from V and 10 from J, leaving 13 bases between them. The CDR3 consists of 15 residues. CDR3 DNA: TGTGCCAGCAGTTACTCGTATAGGGAGGGATCACCCCTCCACTTT. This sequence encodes CASSYSYREGSPLHF.

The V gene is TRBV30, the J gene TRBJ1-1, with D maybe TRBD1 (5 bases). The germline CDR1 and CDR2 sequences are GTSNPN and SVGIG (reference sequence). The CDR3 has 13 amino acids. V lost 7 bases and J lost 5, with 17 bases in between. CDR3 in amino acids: CAYPTPGGTEAFF. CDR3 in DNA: TGTGCCTACCCAACCCCGGGGGGTACTGAAGCTTTCTTT.

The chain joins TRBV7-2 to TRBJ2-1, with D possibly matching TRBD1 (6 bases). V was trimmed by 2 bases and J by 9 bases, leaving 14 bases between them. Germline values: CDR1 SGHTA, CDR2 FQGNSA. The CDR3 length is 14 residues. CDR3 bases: TGTGCCAGCAGCTTATTGGGCCGAGGGGGTGAGCAGTTCTTC. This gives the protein CASSLLGRGGEQFF.

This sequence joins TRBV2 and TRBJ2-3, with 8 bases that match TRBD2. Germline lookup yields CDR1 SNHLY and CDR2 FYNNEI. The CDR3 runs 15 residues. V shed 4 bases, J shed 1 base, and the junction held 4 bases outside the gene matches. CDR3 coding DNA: TGTGCCAGCAGTGCGCGGCGGGGGGGCACAGATACGCAGTATTTT. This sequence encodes CASSARRGGTDTQYF.

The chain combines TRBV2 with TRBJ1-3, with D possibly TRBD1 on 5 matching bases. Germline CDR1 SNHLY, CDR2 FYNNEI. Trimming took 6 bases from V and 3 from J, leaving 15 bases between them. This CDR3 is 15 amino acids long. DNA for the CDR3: TGTGCCAGCAGCTCCAGGAGGGGAAGTGGAAACACCATATATTTT. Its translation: CASSSRRGSGNTIYF.

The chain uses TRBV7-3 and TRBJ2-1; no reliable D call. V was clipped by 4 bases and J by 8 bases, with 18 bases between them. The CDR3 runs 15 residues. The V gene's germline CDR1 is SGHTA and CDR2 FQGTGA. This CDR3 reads CASSWNRRQRDEQFF. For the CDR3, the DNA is TGTGCCAGCAGCTGGAATCGACGGCAACGGGATGAGCAGTTCTTC.

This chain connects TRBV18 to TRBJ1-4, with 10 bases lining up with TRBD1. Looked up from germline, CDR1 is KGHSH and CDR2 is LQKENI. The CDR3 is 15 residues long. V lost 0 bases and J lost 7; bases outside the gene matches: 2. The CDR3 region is CASSPPGQGSEKLFF. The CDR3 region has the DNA TGTGCCAGCTCACCACCGGGACAGGGGAGTGAAAAACTGTTTTTT.

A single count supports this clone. CDR3 amino acids: CASSLGTGIENGAFF. In DNA form, the CDR3 reads TGCGCCAGCAGCTTGGGAACAGGGATAGAGAACGGAGCTTTCTTT. The chain carries TRBV5-1 and TRBJ1-1; maybe TRBD1 (6 bases). V lost 0 bases and J 10 bases, leaving 19 bases between the germline ends. The CDR3 consists of 15 residues. Germline V gives CDR1 SGHRS, CDR2 YFSETQ.

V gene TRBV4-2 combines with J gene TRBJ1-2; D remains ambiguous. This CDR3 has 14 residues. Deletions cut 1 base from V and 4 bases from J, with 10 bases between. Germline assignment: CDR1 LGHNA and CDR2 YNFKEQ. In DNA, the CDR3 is TGTGCCAGCAGCCAAGGGGCCCTTTCCTATGGCTACACCTTC. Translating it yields CASSQGALSYGYTF.

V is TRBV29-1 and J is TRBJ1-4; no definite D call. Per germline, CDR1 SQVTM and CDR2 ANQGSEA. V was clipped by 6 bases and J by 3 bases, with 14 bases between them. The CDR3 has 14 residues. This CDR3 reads CSVRNRAPNEKLFF. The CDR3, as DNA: TGCAGCGTCAGGAACCGCGCACCTAATGAAAAACTGTTTTTT.

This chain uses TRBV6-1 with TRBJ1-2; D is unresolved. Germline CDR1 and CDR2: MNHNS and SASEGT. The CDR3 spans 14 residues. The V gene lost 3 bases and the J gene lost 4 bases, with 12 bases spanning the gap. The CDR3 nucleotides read TGTGCCAGCAGTGAGTCAGGAACTGCCTATGGCTACACCTTC. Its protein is CASSESGTAYGYTF.

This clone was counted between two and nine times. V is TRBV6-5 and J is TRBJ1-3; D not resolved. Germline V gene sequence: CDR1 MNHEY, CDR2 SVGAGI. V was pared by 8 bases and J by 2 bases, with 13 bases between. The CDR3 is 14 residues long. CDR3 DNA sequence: TGTGCCAGCCTGGCCGGGGATGCTGGAAACACCATATATTTT. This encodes CASLAGDAGNTIYF.

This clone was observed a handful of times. The CDR3 reads CASSPIPGQGFDGYTF. The CDR3 nucleotides read TGTGCCAGCAGCCCTATTCCGGGACAGGGCTTTGATGGCTACACCTTC. V gene TRBV7-3 combines with J gene TRBJ1-2, with 9 bases matching TRBD1. From germline, CDR1 is SGHTA and CDR2 FQGTGA. J lost 6 bases, V lost 5 bases, and 13 bases had no gene match. CDR3 length: 16 residues.

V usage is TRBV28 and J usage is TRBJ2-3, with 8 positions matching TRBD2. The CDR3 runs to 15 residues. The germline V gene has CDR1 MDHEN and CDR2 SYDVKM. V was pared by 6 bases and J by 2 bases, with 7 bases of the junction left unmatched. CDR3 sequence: CASRIGGAHTDTQYF. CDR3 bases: TGTGCCAGCAGAATCGGGGGGGCCCACACAGATACGCAGTATTTT.

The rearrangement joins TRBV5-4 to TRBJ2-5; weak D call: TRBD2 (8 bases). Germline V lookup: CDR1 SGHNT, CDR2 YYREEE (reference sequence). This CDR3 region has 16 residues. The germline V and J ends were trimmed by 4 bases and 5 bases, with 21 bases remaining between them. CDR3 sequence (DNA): TGTGCCAGCAGCCGGGGGGGGCCAGGGGGACCGGAGACCCAGTACTTC. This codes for CASSRGGPGGPETQYF.

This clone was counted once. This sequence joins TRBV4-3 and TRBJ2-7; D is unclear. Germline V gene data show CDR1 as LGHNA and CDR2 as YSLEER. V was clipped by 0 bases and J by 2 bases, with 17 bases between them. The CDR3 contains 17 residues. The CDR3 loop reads CASSQDSGLTPTYEQYF. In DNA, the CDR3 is TGCGCCAGCAGCCAAGACTCCGGTTTGACTCCAACCTACGAGCAGTACTTC.

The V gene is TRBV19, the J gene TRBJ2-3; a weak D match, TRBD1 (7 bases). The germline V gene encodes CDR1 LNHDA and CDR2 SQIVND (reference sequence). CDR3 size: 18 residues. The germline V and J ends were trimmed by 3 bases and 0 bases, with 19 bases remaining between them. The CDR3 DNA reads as TGTGCCAGTAGTATTGTTGTCGGGGGACAGCTGAGCACAGATACGCAGTATTTT. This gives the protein CASSIVVGGQLSTDTQYF.

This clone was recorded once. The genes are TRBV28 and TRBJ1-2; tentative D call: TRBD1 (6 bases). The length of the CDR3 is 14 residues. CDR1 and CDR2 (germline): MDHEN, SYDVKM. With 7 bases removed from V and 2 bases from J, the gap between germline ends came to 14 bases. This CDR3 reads CASKPDDRNYGYTF. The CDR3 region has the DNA TGTGCCAGCAAACCTGACGACAGGAACTATGGCTACACCTTC.

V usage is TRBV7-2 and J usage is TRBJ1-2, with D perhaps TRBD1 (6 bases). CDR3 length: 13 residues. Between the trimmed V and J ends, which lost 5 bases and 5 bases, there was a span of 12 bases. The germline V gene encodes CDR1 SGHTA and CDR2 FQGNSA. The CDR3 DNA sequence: TGTGCCAGCAGCCCTACAGGGCTTTATGGCTACACCTTC. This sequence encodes CASSPTGLYGYTF.

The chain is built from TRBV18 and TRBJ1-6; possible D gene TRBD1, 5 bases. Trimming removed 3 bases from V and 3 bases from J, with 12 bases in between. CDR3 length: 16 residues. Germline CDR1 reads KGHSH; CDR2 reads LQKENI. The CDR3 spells CASSPNPTVYNSPLHF. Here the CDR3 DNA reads TGTGCCAGCTCACCTAACCCGACAGTCTATAATTCACCCCTCCACTTT.

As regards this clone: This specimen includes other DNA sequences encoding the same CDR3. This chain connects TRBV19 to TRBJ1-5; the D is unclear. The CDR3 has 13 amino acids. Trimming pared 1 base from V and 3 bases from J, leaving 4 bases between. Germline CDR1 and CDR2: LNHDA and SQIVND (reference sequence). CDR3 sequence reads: CASSIAVNQPQHF. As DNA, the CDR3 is TGTGCCAGTAGTATAGCTGTCAATCAGCCCCAGCATTTT.